The 16 T cell receptor beta chains below all came from one sample that was sequenced in a study of T-cell memory formation after mild COVID-19. A single record per CDR3 protein comes from TCRdb applying MiXCR to the 5' RACE reads. Of 350,000 to 500,000 distinct CDR3 sequences listed, 18% are singletons. The sequenced sample consisted of PBMCs or a T cell subset sorted from them (not recorded which). The receptors here all came from a man aged 18 to 35 who had mild COVID-19 (a few samples of this study predate the infection). Cell type and time point are not known.

This clonotype was observed at least ten times. V is TRBV10-3 and J is TRBJ2-2; D gene unclear. The V end lost 11 bases, the J end lost 0 bases, and 10 bases lay between the germline ends. This CDR3 comprises 13 residues. Germline loops: CDR1 ENHRY, CDR2 SYGVKD. CDR3 DNA sequence: TGTGCCGGAAGTGCGGCGAACACCGGGGAGCTGTTTTTT. Its translation is CAGSAANTGELFF.

The gene calls are TRBV7-9 and TRBJ2-5, with 7 bases fitting TRBD1. The junction had 6 bases not matched to a gene; V was cut back by 1 base and J by 10 bases. In germline, CDR1 is SEHNR, CDR2 FQNEAQ (reference sequence). The CDR3 extends over 13 amino acids. The CDR3, as DNA: TGTGCCAGCAGCTTAGAAGGCCAGGGGGACCAGTACTTC. This codes for CASSLEGQGDQYF. The whole variable domain, remainder taken from reference TRBV7-9 and TRBJ2-5, is DTGVSQNPRHKITKRGQNVTFRCDPISEHNRLYWYRQTLGQGPEFLTYFQNEAQLEKSRLLSDRFSAERPKGSFSTLEIQRTEQGDSAMYLCASSLEGQGDQYFGPGTRLLVL.

J is TRBJ2-5 and V is TRBV20-1; TRBD1 might be the D (5 bases). V lost 0 bases, J lost 0 bases, and 8 bases lay in between. This CDR3 contains 14 residues. Germline values: CDR1 DFQATT, CDR2 SNEGSKA (reference sequence). The CDR3 DNA reads as TGCAGTGCTAGAGAAGACAGCTACCAAGAGACCCAGTACTTC. Translation: CSAREDSYQETQYF.

This clonotype was seen a few times. This chain links TRBV7-9 with TRBJ1-6; D is possibly TRBD1 (6 bases). Trimming took 5 bases from V and 6 from J, leaving 14 bases between them. The germline CDR1 and CDR2 sequences are SEHNR and FQNEAQ (reference sequence). The CDR3 sequence is 15 residues long. CDR3 region: CASSVFGTSNSPLHF. The CDR3 DNA reads as TGTGCCAGCAGCGTATTCGGGACATCTAATTCACCCCTCCACTTT.

The genes are TRBV9 and TRBJ1-6; D not resolved. Germline V gives CDR1 SGDLS, CDR2 YYNGEE. There are 17 residues in the CDR3. The ends were cut back, 0 bases at V and 1 base at J, with 11 bases in the middle. CDR3 protein: CASSVENAESYNSPLHF. The CDR3, as DNA: TGTGCCAGCAGCGTAGAGAACGCCGAGTCCTATAATTCACCCCTCCACTTT. The full variable domain, rest sourced from reference TRBV9 and TRBJ1-6, is DSGVTQTPKHLITATGQRVTLRCSPRSGDLSVYWYQQSLDQGLQFLIQYYNGEERAKGNILERFSAQQFPDLHSELNLSSLELGDSALYFCASSVENAESYNSPLHFGNGTRLTVT.

The chain couples TRBV28 to TRBJ1-3; no clear D. The ends were cut back, 2 bases at V and 0 bases at J, with 8 bases in the middle. The CDR3 length is 15 residues. The V gene's germline CDR1 is MDHEN and CDR2 SYDVKM. Here the CDR3 reads CASSLRETSGNTIYF. DNA for the CDR3: TGTGCCAGCAGTTTACGGGAAACCTCTGGAAACACCATATATTTT.

In its sample, this clonotype was seen a few times. This chain uses TRBV6-5 with TRBJ1-1; D may be TRBD1 (6 bases). Germline V gives CDR1 MNHEY, CDR2 SVGAGI. The V gene lost 5 bases and the J gene lost 1 base, with 14 bases spanning the gap. The CDR3 sequence is 15 residues long. The CDR3 sequence is CASSVTGKPNTEAFF. CDR3 bases: TGTGCCAGCAGTGTCACAGGGAAGCCGAACACTGAAGCTTTCTTT.

The chain links TRBV2 to TRBJ1-5; the D is unclear. CDR3 length: 14 amino acids. Germline V gives CDR1 SNHLY, CDR2 FYNNEI. V lost 4 bases and J lost 3, with 10 bases in between. CDR3 in DNA: TGTGCCAGCAGTGGGAGGGTCTACAATCAGCCCCAGCATTTT. This gives the protein CASSGRVYNQPQHF. The full variable domain, with the rest looked up from reference TRBV2 and TRBJ1-5, is EPEVTQTPSHQVTQMGQEVILRCVPISNHLYFYWYRQILGQKVEFLVSFYNNEISEKSEIFDDQFSVERPDGSNFTLKIRSTKLEDSAMYFCASSGRVYNQPQHFGDGTRLSIL.

The rearrangement joins TRBV12-3 or TRBV12-4 to TRBJ1-5, with 7 nucleotides matching TRBD1. The CDR3 loop spans 14 amino acids. Germline trimming cut 1 base from V and 8 bases from J; bases unmatched to any gene: 5. The CDR3 protein is CASSLGTGREPQHF. The CDR3 DNA is TGTGCCAGCAGTTTAGGGACAGGCCGAGAGCCCCAGCATTTT.

This clonotype was counted only a few times. The rearrangement links TRBV4-3 to TRBJ1-6; tentative D call: TRBD1 (6 bases). V was shortened by 6 bases and J by 9 bases, with 27 bases between the two germline ends. Germline CDR1 is LGHNA and CDR2 is YSLEER. The CDR3 has 18 amino acids. CDR3 protein: CASRPGHIFLPSPSPLHF. The CDR3 region has the DNA TGCGCCAGCAGACCGGGACACATATTCCTCCCCTCCCCTTCACCCCTCCACTTT.

This clonotype has more than one count but fewer than ten. This chain joins TRBV7-9 and TRBJ2-5; no clear D gene. The V gene's germline CDR1 is SEHNR and CDR2 FQNEAQ (reference sequence). V gave up 5 bases and J gave up 2 bases, with 15 bases separating them. This CDR3 is built from 15 residues. Here the CDR3 DNA reads TGTGCCAGCAGCCCCCCTTGGTGGGAACAAGAGACCCAGTACTTC. It encodes CASSPPWWEQETQYF.

This rearrangement joins TRBV9 to TRBJ1-2, with D uncertain. Germline CDR1 SGDLS, CDR2 YYNGEE. Trimming shortened V by 3 bases and J by 3 bases, and 15 bases separated the two germline ends. This CDR3 is 15 amino acids long. As DNA, the CDR3 is TGTGCCAGCAGCGCCTCCGGGTCCCCGGACTATGGCTACACCTTC. It specifies CASSASGSPDYGYTF.

The chain has TRBV4-1 and TRBJ2-1; D is undetermined. V dropped 3 bases and J dropped 7 bases, with 10 bases sitting between them. Germline CDR1 reads MGHRA; CDR2 reads YSYEKL. The CDR3 has 13 residues. The CDR3 reads CASSHDRQNEQFF. The CDR3 DNA follows: TGCGCCAGCAGCCACGACCGTCAGAATGAGCAGTTCTTC.

The V call is TRBV12-3 or TRBV12-4, the J call TRBJ2-3; D uncertain. There are 14 residues in the CDR3. V was cut by 6 bases and J by 0 bases, with 10 bases left in between. For the CDR3, the DNA is TGTGCCAGCAGGTTGCTCCACAGCACAGATACGCAGTATTTT. It translates to CASRLLHSTDTQYF.

This clonotype was recorded a few times. The chain uses TRBV6-5 and TRBJ2-7, with 11 bases that match TRBD2. CDR3 length: 14 amino acids. CDR1 and CDR2 (germline): MNHEY, SVGAGI. The V segment lost 5 bases and the J segment 5 bases; nucleotides outside the gene matches: 5. In nucleotides, the CDR3 is TGTGCCAGCAGTAAACTAGCGGGGGACAACGAGCAGTACTTC. This translates into CASSKLAGDNEQYF.

This chain links TRBV11-2 with TRBJ2-7; TRBD1 or TRBD2 may be the D gene (5 bases each). The V gene lost 2 bases and the J gene lost 4 bases, with 12 bases spanning the gap. CDR3 size: 14 residues. The V gene's germline CDR1 is SGHAT and CDR2 FQNNGV. The chain's CDR3 is CASSLLGAYYEQYV. CDR3 sequence (DNA): TGTGCCAGCAGCTTACTCGGGGCCTATTACGAGCAGTACGTC.